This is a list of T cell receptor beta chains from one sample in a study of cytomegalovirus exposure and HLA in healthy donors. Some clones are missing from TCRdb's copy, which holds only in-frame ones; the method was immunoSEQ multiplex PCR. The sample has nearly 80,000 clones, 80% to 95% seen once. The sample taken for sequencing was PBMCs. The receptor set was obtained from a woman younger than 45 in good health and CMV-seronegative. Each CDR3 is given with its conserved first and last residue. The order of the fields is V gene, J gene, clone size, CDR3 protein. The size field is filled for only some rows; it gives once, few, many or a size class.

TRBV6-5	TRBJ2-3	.	CASSYGIGRTDTQYF
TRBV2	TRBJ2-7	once	CASRGQGVSYEQYF
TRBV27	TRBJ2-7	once	CASSPQGGVYEQYF
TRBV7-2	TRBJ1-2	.	CASSLAGTLYGYTF
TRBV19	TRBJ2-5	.	CAVRDRGREQTQYF
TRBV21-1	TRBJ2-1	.	CASSKERGRDRERTYNEQFF
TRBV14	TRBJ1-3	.	CASSGWNTIYF
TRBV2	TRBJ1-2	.	CATLDRRGYGYTF
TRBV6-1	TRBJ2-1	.	CASGARGSYNEQFF
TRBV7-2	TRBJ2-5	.	CASSLGTILETQYF
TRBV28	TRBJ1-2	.	CASSPGQALTNYGYTF
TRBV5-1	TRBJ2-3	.	CASSFGASGRNEGDTQYF